The rows below give T cell receptor beta chains drawn from one sample of a study of cytomegalovirus exposure and HLA in healthy donors. Method: immunoSEQ multiplex PCR; TCRdb's copy keeps in-frame clones and lacks some. Seen here are hundreds of thousands of clones, almost 80% observed once, and the top ten hold approximately 2%. The sample was PBMCs. The origin of the receptors is a male donor in good health and CMV-seronegative. Both conserved end residues are part of each CDR3. D genes are given only for firm matches. A clone size is listed for some rows: how often the clone was seen (once, few, many), or a class if it is expanded.

>TRBJ2-1|.|TRBV29-1|TRBD2
TGCAGCGTCCACGACCTACTAGCGGGGGACTACAATGAGCAGTTCTTC
CSVHDLLAGDYNEQFF
>TRBJ1-6|.|TRBV5-7|.
TGTGCCAGCAGCTTCACAGAAAATTCACCCCTCCACTTT
CASSFTENSPLHF
>TRBJ2-7|.|TRBV7-9|TRBD2
TGTGCCAGCAGCTTAGGACTGGGGGGACTAGGGGCGGGAGCCCACGAGCAGTACTTC
CASSLGLGGLGAGAHEQYF
>TRBJ1-6|.|TRBV27|.
TGTGCCAGCAGTCTAATACCCGGTATTACACCGGCCCAGGCCTATAATTCACCCCTCCACTTT
CASSLIPGITPAQAYNSPLHF
>TRBJ1-1|.|TRBV5-5|TRBD1
TGTGCCAGCAGCTGGGTTGGGACAGCCATGAACACTGAAGCTTTCTTT
CASSWVGTAMNTEAFF
>TRBJ2-7|.|TRBV28|.
TGTGCCAGCACGGTAAGGATCGGGTACGAGCAGTACTTC
CASTVRIGYEQYF
>TRBJ1-6|.|TRBV6-4|.
TGTGCCAGCAGTGACACAGGGACCTATAATTCACCCCTCCACTTT
CASSDTGTYNSPLHF
>TRBJ2-1|.|TRBV19|.
TGTGCCAGTAGTCGGGATAGCTCCTACAATGAGCAGTTCTTC
CASSRDSSYNEQFF
>TRBJ1-2|.|TRBV6-1|TRBD1
TGTGCCAGCACCGTAACAGGGGCGGTGGGCTACACCTTC
CASTVTGAVGYTF
>TRBJ2-7|few|TRBV5-4|TRBD1
TGTGCCAGCAGCTTGGCCAGGGGGAACGAGCAGTACTTC
CASSLARGNEQYF
>TRBJ2-2|.|TRBV7-2|.
TGTGCCAGCAGCCAGTACACCGGGGAGCTGTTTTTT
CASSQYTGELFF
>TRBJ2-7|.|TRBV9|.
TGTGCCAGCAGCCCCCGCGCGGCAGGGGGGTCCTACGAGCAGTACTTC
CASSPRAAGGSYEQYF
>TRBJ2-1|.|TRBV14|.
TGTGCCAGCAGCCAAATCGGCAGGTACAATGAGCAGTTCTTC
CASSQIGRYNEQFF
>TRBJ2-1|.|TRBV5-1|TRBD2
TGCGCCAGCAGCTTGCCTAGCGGGGGGGTATACAATGAGCAGTTCTTC
CASSLPSGGVYNEQFF
>TRBJ2-1|.|TRBV29-1|TRBD1
TGCAGCGGTTGCCGGGACAGGGGGCGCGTCGATGAGCAGTTCTTC
CSGCRDRGRVDEQFF
>TRBJ2-7|once|TRBV28|.
TGTGCCAGCAGCCAATACGGACACTTCTACGAGCAGTACTTC
CASSQYGHFYEQYF
>TRBJ1-1|.|TRBV6-1|TRBD1
TGTGCCAGCAGGGACAGGTACACTGAAGCTTTCTTT
CASRDRYTEAFF
>TRBJ2-1|.|TRBV15|TRBD1
TGTGCCACCAGCGGGGACAGGTTCGGCTCCTACAATGAGCAGTTCTTC
CATSGDRFGSYNEQFF
>TRBJ2-3|.|TRBV29-1|.
TGCAGCGTTGAAGATTCGGCGGGGCGGACGCAGTATTTT
CSVEDSAGRTQYF
>TRBJ1-1|.|TRBV7-9|.
TGTGCCAGCAGCTTTCTCCGAACAGGGCTGAACACTGAAGCTTTCTTT
CASSFLRTGLNTEAFF
>TRBJ2-7|.|TRBV11-3|TRBD1
TGTGCCAGCAGCCCCGACAGGGGTTCTCTCGAGCAGTACTTC
CASSPDRGSLEQYF
>TRBJ1-2|.|TRBV6-1|.
TGTGCCAGCAGTGAAGCGACAGGAAACTATGGCTACACCTTC
CASSEATGNYGYTF
>TRBJ2-2|few|TRBV27|.
TGTGCCAGCAGTAAAGCGCGGCCCACCGGGGAGCTGTTTTTT
CASSKARPTGELFF
>TRBJ1-5|.|TRBV29-1|TRBD1
TGCAGCGCCGGACAGGGGGATAGCAATCAGCCCCAGCATTTT
CSAGQGDSNQPQHF
>TRBJ2-2|.|TRBV7-3|.
TGTGCCAGCAGCTTAACTAGCGGGAACACCGGGGAGCTGTTTTTT
CASSLTSGNTGELFF
>TRBJ1-4|.|TRBV15|.
TGTGCCACCAGCAGAGGAAGGATGGGGGGAGGGGACGAAAAACTGTTTTTT
CATSRGRMGGGDEKLFF
>TRBJ2-1|once|TRBV27|.
TGTGCCAGCATACCCAGGGGTATCGGCAATGAGCAGTTCTTC
CASIPRGIGNEQFF
>TRBJ2-7|.|TRBV7-8|.
TGTGCCAGCAGCTTGGGGACACTTTCCTACGAGCAGTACTTC
CASSLGTLSYEQYF
>TRBJ2-5|.|TRBV7-6|TRBD1
TGTGCCAGCAGCTTAATAGGACAGGGTTGGGAGACCCAGTACTTC
CASSLIGQGWETQYF
>TRBJ1-1|.|TRBV15|.
TGTGCCACCAGCAGAGAACAGCTGAACACTGAAGCTTTCTTT
CATSREQLNTEAFF
>TRBJ1-2|.|TRBV10-1|.
TGCGCCAGCCCCCTTGGCTACACCTTC
CASPLGYTF
>TRBJ2-7|.|TRBV4-2|TRBD2
TGTGCCAGCAGCCAAGACTCACGGACTAGCGGGGGGTACGAGCAGTACTTC
CASSQDSRTSGGYEQYF
>TRBJ2-3|.|TRBV27|.
TGTGCCAGCAGTTTAGGGAGGTTAATGGATACGCAGTATTTT
CASSLGRLMDTQYF
>TRBJ1-2|.|TRBV6-1|TRBD1
TGTGCCAGCAGTGAAAGGACAGGGGAGGTCTATGGCTACACCTTC
CASSERTGEVYGYTF
>TRBJ1-3|.|TRBV29-1|.
TGCAGCGCACAGGGCGTCTCTGGAAACACCATATATTTT
CSAQGVSGNTIYF
>TRBJ1-4|.|TRBV6-1|TRBD1
TGTGCCAGCAGTCAAACCGGGACAGGGGTTGAAAAACTGTTTTTT
CASSQTGTGVEKLFF
>TRBJ2-5|once|TRBV27|TRBD2
TGTGCCAGCAGTTTAACCGGGACTAGCCAAGAGACCCAGTACTTC
CASSLTGTSQETQYF
>TRBJ2-2|.|TRBV5-1|TRBD1
TGCGCCAGCAAGCTCCAGGGACAGGGGTCTGGCGGGGAGCTGTTTTTT
CASKLQGQGSGGELFF
>TRBJ1-2|few|TRBV7-9|.
TGTGCCAGCAGCCTCCGGACAGACTCTTATGGCTACACCTTC
CASSLRTDSYGYTF
>TRBJ1-5|.|TRBV19|.
TGTGCCAGTGGAGGCCCGGCGGGGAGCAATCAGCCCCAGCATTTT
CASGGPAGSNQPQHF
>TRBJ2-3|few|TRBV29-1|TRBD2
TGCAGCGCTGTAGCACTAGCGGGGGGGGATACGCAGTATTTT
CSAVALAGGDTQYF